This section outlines one TCR beta chain sequence together with its context. Profiling relied on immunoSEQ multiplex PCR, and the TCRdb table lists in-frame clones only, not all of them. The table has about 400,000 clones, roughly 89% seen once. Participants were aged about 18 to 100 years, lived in around 22 US areas, and enrolled virtually. Participants' reported clinical history set cohort assignment. This record belongs to a study of blood T cell repertoires in COVID-19. On the study more broadly: Sources were T cells, B-cell-depleted T cells, or PBMCs; the material itself was cDNA or gDNA.

Sequencing was performed on PBMCs or T cells enriched from blood (not recorded which). The sequence was collected from a woman younger than 45 who had recovered from COVID-19.

Here the CDR3 DNA reads TGTGCCAGCAGCCAAAACCTCGCTTCAGGCCTCATGAACACTGAAGCTTTCTTT. This encodes CASSQNLASGLMNTEAFF. V gene TRBV14 combines with J gene TRBJ1-1; D is uncertain. V was pared by 2 bases and J by 0 bases, with 19 bases between. CDR1 and CDR2 (germline): SGHDN, FVKESK. The length of the CDR3 is 18 residues.